This TCR beta chain was sequenced during a study of control samples from healthy donors and cancer patients. The CDR3 consists of 16 residues. The V gene end was trimmed by 1 base and the J gene end by 6 bases; junction bases not matched to a gene: 4. CDR1 MNHEY and CDR2 SVGEGT come from the germline V gene. Assay: immunoSEQ multiplex PCR; the TCRdb copy retains only in-frame clones and omits some. The table records 150,000 to 200,000 clones, around 96% of them present only once. Sequencing input: blood. This rearrangement joins TRBV6-2 or TRBV6-3 to TRBJ2-4, with 12 bases fitting TRBD1. This TCR was sampled from a woman in her 40s in good health. The CDR3, as DNA: TGTGCCAGCAGTTACTGGGACAGGGGGCGAGGAAACATTCAGTACTTC. Encoded protein: CASSYWDRGRGNIQYF.